This T cell receptor beta chain came from a study of patients and donors after allogeneic stem cell transplantation. TCRdb recomputed calls from the RT-PCR reads with MiXCR, one row per CDR3 protein. This sample carries some 880,000 distinct CDR3 sequences, roughly 18% of them seen once, and the ten largest clones take 5% to 6.5%. In germline, CDR1 is SGHTA, CDR2 FQGNSA. V lost 4 bases, J lost 7 bases, and 2 bases stayed unmatched. The CDR3 is 15 amino acids. The sequenced sample consisted of blood, either unsorted or a sorted T cell fraction (not recorded which). The TCR originated in a human donor who was either an allogeneic HSCT recipient or a stem cell or donor lymphocyte infusion donor (not recorded which). It is not recorded whose cells these are; they may come from a transplant donor. The V and J genes are TRBV7-2 and TRBJ2-1; TRBD2 agrees at 15 bases. The CDR3 sequence is CASSWGLAGGNEQFF. In nucleotides, the CDR3 is TGTGCCAGCAGCTGGGGACTAGCGGGGGGAAATGAGCAGTTCTTC. The entire variable domain, with the rest obtained from reference TRBV7-2 and TRBJ2-1, is as follows: GAGVSQSPSNKVTEKGKDVELRCDPISGHTALYWYRQSLGQGLEFLIYFQGNSAPDKSGLPSDRFSAERTGGSVSTLTIQRTQQEDSAVYLCASSWGLAGGNEQFFGPGTRLTVL.